The clone carrying this T cell receptor (beta chain) was recorded a few times. This specimen comes from a study of blood T cell repertoires in COVID-19. Looking at the study overall: Samples representing acute and convalescent COVID-19 were sourced from the United States, Italy and Spain. In each case, the material was cDNA or gDNA derived from T cells, B-cell-depleted T cells, or PBMCs.

Clones were read by immunoSEQ multiplex PCR, and TCRdb kept only the in-frame ones, dropping some. The sample holds 190,000 or so clones, around four fifths seen once. The CDR3 is 15 amino acids. From germline, CDR1 is SGHTA and CDR2 FQGNSA. V shed 1 base and J shed 2 bases, with 11 bases lying between them. V is TRBV7-2 and J is TRBJ1-2, with D perhaps matching TRBD1 (6 bases). This receptor was taken from a man in his fifties or sixties with active or convalescent COVID-19. Source material: peripheral blood. The DNA for the CDR3 is TGTGCCAGCAGCTTAGGCCAGGGGCGAAACTATGGCTACACCTTC. This codes for CASSLGQGRNYGYTF. Looking up the rest from reference TRBV7-2 and TRBJ1-2 gives the full variable domain: GAGVSQSPSNKVTEKGKDVELRCDPISGHTALYWYRQSLGQGLEFLIYFQGNSAPDKSGLPSDRFSAERTGGSVSTLTIQRTQQEDSAVYLCASSLGQGRNYGYTFGSGTRLTVV.